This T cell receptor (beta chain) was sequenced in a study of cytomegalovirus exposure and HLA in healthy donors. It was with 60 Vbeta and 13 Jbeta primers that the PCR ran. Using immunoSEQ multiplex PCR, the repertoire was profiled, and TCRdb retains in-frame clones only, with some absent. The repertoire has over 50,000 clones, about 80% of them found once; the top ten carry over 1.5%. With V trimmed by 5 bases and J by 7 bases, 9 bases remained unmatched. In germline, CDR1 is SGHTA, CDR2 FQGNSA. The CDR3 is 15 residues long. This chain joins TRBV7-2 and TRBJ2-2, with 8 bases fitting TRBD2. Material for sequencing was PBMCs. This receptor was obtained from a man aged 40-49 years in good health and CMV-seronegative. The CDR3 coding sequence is TGTGCCAGCAGCCTCGACGGGGGGGATGGCGGGGAGCTGTTTTTT. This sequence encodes CASSLDGGDGGELFF.